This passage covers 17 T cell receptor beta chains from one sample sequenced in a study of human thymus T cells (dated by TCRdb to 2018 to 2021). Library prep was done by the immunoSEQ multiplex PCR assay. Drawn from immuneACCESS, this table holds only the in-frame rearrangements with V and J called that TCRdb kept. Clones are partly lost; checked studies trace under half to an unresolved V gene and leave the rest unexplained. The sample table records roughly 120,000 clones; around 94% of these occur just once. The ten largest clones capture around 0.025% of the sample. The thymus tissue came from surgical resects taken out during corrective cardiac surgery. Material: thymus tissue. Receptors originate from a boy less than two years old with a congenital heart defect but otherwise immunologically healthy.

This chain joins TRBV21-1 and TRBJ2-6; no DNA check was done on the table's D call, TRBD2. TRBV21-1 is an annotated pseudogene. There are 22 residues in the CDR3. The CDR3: CASSPPSDREQGPPRGANVLTF. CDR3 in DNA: TGTGCCAGCAGCCCGCCTAGCGACCGGGAGCAGGGTCCCCCCCGGGGGGCCAACGTCCTGACTTTC.

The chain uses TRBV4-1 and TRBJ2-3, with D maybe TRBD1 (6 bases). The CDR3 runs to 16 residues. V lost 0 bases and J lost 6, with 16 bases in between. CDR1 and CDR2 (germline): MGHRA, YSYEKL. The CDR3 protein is CASSQEEDSLKDTQYF. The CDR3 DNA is TGCGCCAGCAGCCAAGAGGAGGACAGTCTAAAGGATACGCAGTATTTT.

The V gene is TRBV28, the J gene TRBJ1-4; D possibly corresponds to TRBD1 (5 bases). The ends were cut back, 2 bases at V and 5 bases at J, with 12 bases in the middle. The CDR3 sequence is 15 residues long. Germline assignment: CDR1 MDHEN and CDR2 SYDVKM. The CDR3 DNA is TGTGCCAGCAGTTTAGACGTGGGGGACAATGAAAAACTGTTTTTT. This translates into CASSLDVGDNEKLFF.

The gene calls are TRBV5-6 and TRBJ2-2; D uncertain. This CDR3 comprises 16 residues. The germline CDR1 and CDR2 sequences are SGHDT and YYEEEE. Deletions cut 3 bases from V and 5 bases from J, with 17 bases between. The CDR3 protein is CASSSRVTGSTGELFF. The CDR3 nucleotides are TGTGCCAGCAGCTCCCGGGTCACCGGTTCTACCGGGGAGCTGTTTTTT.

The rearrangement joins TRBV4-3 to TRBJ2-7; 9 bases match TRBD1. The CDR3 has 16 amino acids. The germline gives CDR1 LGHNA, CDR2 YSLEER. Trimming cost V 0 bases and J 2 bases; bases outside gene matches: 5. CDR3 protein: CASSQDLRQGAYEQYF. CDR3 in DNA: TGCGCCAGCAGCCAAGATCTTAGACAGGGGGCCTACGAGCAGTACTTC.

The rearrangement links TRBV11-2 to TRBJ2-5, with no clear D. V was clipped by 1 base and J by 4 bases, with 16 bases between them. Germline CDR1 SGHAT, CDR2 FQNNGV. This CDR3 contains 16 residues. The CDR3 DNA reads TGTGCCAGCAGCTTAGGGCCCTCCAGGTTTTCAGAGACCCAGTACTTC. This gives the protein CASSLGPSRFSETQYF.

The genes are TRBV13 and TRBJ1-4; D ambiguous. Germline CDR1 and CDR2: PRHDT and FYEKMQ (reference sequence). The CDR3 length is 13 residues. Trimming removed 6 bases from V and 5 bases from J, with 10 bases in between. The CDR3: CASSNGVNEKLFF. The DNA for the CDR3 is TGTGCCAGCAGTAACGGAGTCAATGAAAAACTGTTTTTT.

Here the CDR3 DNA reads TGTGCCAGCAGTTACGGCAGCCTGAACACTGAAGCTTTCTTT. It is translated as CASSYGSLNTEAFF. V is TRBV6-5 and J is TRBJ1-1; D gene uncertain. Between the trimmed V and J ends, which lost 2 bases and 0 bases, there was a span of 7 bases. Germline values: CDR1 MNHEY, CDR2 SVGAGI. The CDR3 extends over 14 amino acids.

DNA of the CDR3: TGTGCCAGCAGTGAAGGGGCGGCGATTAACTATGGCTACACCTTC. Encoded protein: CASSEGAAINYGYTF. This chain uses TRBV2 with TRBJ1-2; no definite D call. CDR3 length equals 15 residues. CDR1 SNHLY and CDR2 FYNNEI come from the germline V gene. V shed 1 base and J shed 1 base, with 10 bases lying between them.

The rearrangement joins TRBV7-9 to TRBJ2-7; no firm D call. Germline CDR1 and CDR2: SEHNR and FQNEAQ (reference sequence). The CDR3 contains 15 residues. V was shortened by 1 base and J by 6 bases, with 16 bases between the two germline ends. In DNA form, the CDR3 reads TGTGCCAGCAGCTTAGACTCCGCTTGCGTTGGCGAGCAGTACTTC. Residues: CASSLDSACVGEQYF.

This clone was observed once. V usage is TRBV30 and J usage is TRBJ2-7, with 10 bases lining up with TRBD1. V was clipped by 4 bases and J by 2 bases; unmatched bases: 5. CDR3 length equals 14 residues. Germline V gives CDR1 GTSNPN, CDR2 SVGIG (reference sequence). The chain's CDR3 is CAWTLGTGAYEQYF. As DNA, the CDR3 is TGTGCCTGGACTTTAGGGACAGGGGCCTACGAGCAGTACTTC.

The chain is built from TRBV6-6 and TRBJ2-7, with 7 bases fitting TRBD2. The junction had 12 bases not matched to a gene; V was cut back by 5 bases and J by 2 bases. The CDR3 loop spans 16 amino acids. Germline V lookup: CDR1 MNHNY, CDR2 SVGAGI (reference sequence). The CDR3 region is CASSPRTREPPYEQYF. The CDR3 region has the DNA TGTGCCAGCAGTCCCCGGACTAGGGAACCTCCCTACGAGCAGTACTTC.

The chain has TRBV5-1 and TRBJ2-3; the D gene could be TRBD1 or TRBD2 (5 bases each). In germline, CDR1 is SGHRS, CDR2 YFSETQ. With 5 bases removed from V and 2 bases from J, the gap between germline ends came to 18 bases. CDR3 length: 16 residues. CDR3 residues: CASSYGTEKFTDTQYF. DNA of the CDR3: TGCGCCAGCAGTTATGGGACGGAGAAATTCACAGATACGCAGTATTTT.

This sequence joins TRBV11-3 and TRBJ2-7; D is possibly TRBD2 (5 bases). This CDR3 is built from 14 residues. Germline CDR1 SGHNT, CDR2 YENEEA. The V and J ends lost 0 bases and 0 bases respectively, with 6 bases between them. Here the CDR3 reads CASSLDGDSYEQYF. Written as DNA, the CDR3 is TGTGCCAGCAGCTTAGACGGGGACTCCTACGAGCAGTACTTC.

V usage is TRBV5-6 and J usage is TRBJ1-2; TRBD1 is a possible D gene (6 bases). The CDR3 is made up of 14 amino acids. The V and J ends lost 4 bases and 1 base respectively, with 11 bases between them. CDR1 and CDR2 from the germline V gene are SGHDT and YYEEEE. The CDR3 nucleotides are TGTGCCAGCAGCCCGGACAGCCTTAACTATGGCTACACCTTC. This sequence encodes CASSPDSLNYGYTF.

The DNA of the CDR3 is TGTGCCAGTAGTATCGCTATCACAGGGAGGCCTCAGCCCCAGCATTTT. It codes for CASSIAITGRPQPQHF. The gene calls are TRBV19 and TRBJ1-5, with D maybe TRBD1 (6 bases). The CDR3 runs to 16 residues. V lost 3 bases to trimming and J lost 6 bases, with 18 bases between them. The germline CDR1 and CDR2 sequences are LNHDA and SQIVND (reference sequence).

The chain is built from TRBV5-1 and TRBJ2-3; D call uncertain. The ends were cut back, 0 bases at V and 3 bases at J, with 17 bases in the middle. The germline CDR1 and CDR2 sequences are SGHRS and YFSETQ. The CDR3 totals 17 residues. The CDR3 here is CASSLARWQPRTDTQYF. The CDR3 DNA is TGCGCCAGCAGCTTGGCCCGTTGGCAGCCTAGGACAGATACGCAGTATTTT.